A single sample gave rise to the 26 T cell receptor beta chains below, sequenced in a study of blood T cells in healthy people across ages. A sample-barcoded 5' primer and a J-beta primer mix were used in a second PCR of about 7 to 12 cycles. One entry per CDR3 protein, called by TCRdb with MiXCR from the 5' RACE reads. Of 600,000 to 800,000 distinct CDR3 sequences detected, roughly 20% appear once; the ten largest clones hold about 3.6%. Sample: blood. The receptors were gathered from a man aged 70 or older in good health.

The chain uses TRBV6-1 and TRBJ2-2; 8 nucleotides align to TRBD1. The V segment lost 6 bases and the J segment 3 bases; nucleotides outside the gene matches: 6. The CDR3 has 15 amino acids. CDR1 and CDR2 from the germline V gene are MNHNS and SASEGT. CDR3 sequence reads: CASRTGTGYTGELFF. The CDR3 DNA is TGTGCCAGCAGGACCGGGACAGGTTACACCGGGGAGCTGTTTTTT.

About this clonotype itself: A junction boundary mismatches the germline segment, possibly from a read error. V and J are TRBV28 and TRBJ2-7; weak D call: TRBD2 (5 bases). The germline V gene encodes CDR1 MDHEN and CDR2 SYDVKM. This CDR3 has 14 residues. The CDR3 region is CTSSLGQDFGGRYF. CDR3 bases: TGTACCAGCAGTTTAGGTCAGGACTTCGGAGGACGGTACTTC.

This clonotype was counted only a few times. The chain carries TRBV20-1 and TRBJ2-5; the D gene could be TRBD1 or TRBD2 (5 bases each). CDR1 and CDR2 from the germline V gene are DFQATT and SNEGSKA (reference sequence). V was cut by 3 bases and J by 0 bases, with 11 bases left in between. This CDR3 is 14 amino acids long. CDR3 nucleotide sequence: TGCAGTGCTAGGGGGCTGCGGGACCAAGAGACCCAGTACTTC. This codes for CSARGLRDQETQYF.

This clonotype came up a few times. This chain joins TRBV20-1 and TRBJ2-7; tentatively, D is TRBD1 or TRBD2 (6 bases each). Germline V gene lookup returns CDR1 DFQATT and CDR2 SNEGSKA (reference sequence). The length of the CDR3 is 12 residues. V was trimmed by 5 bases and J by 2 bases, leaving 10 bases between them. CDR3 loop: CSARRGPYEQYF. CDR3 nucleotides: TGCAGTGCTCGACGGGGGCCCTACGAGCAGTACTTC.

The CDR3, as DNA: TGCAGCTCAGAGACCACAGATACGCAGTATTTT. It specifies CSSETTDTQYF. This chain uses TRBV29-1 with TRBJ2-3; D not certain. The V gene's germline CDR1 is SQVTM and CDR2 ANQGSEA. Trimming shortened V by 8 bases and J by 2 bases, and 8 bases separated the two germline ends. The CDR3 has 11 amino acids.

This clonotype came up many times. CDR3 in amino acids: CASSYGSDSVVFNTGELFF. CDR3 nucleotides: TGTGCCAGCAGTTACGGGTCGGACTCCGTAGTATTCAACACCGGGGAGCTGTTTTTT. The V call is TRBV6-2 or TRBV6-3, the J call TRBJ2-2; tentatively, D is TRBD2 (5 bases). Germline assignment: CDR1 MNHEY and CDR2 SVGEGT. V lost 2 bases to trimming and J lost 2 bases, with 21 bases between them. This CDR3 is 19 amino acids long.

The chain has TRBV9 and TRBJ1-4; no reliable D call. Deletions cut 4 bases from V and 6 bases from J, with 13 bases between. Per the germline V gene, CDR1 is SGDLS and CDR2 is YYNGEE. The CDR3 spans 14 residues. CDR3 amino acids: CASSPGGVDEKLFF. The CDR3 bases are TGTGCCAGCAGCCCCGGTGGGGTGGATGAAAAACTGTTTTTT. Using reference TRBV9 and TRBJ1-4 for the parts outside the CDR3, the full variable domain is DSGVTQTPKHLITATGQRVTLRCSPRSGDLSVYWYQQSLDQGLQFLIQYYNGEERAKGNILERFSAQQFPDLHSELNLSSLELGDSALYFCASSPGGVDEKLFFGSGTQLSVL.

CDR3: CASSLAEGFGEQFF. For the CDR3, the DNA is TGTGCCAGCAGCTTAGCGGAGGGGTTCGGTGAGCAGTTCTTC. The chain links TRBV7-2 to TRBJ2-1, with D tentatively TRBD2 (6 bases). Looked up from germline, CDR1 is SGHTA and CDR2 is FQGNSA. V lost 0 bases and J lost 9, with 12 bases in between. The CDR3 is 14 amino acids.

This clonotype was counted at least ten times. V is TRBV6-6 and J is TRBJ1-5; D uncertain. This CDR3 has 15 residues. Germline CDR1 and CDR2: MNHNY and SVGAGI (reference sequence). V lost 10 bases to trimming and J lost 2 bases, with 18 bases between them. The CDR3 DNA is TGTGCCACCGCTAGGTCCCAGGATGGCAATCAGCCCCAGCATTTT. It translates to CATARSQDGNQPQHF.

This clonotype was observed a handful of times. This chain connects TRBV20-1 to TRBJ1-1; tentative D call: TRBD1 (6 bases). Trimming took 4 bases from V and 10 from J, leaving 13 bases between them. The CDR3 spans 11 residues. Germline loops: CDR1 DFQATT, CDR2 SNEGSKA (reference sequence). The CDR3 loop reads CSANGGLGAFF. In DNA, the CDR3 is TGCAGTGCTAACGGGGGGCTAGGAGCTTTCTTT.

The genes are TRBV29-1 and TRBJ1-2, with D possibly matching TRBD1 (6 bases). Trimming shortened V by 3 bases and J by 9 bases, and 23 bases separated the two germline ends. In germline, CDR1 is SQVTM, CDR2 ANQGSEA. This CDR3 comprises 15 residues. This CDR3 is CSVEGPTGAGESYTF. The DNA of the CDR3 is TGCAGCGTTGAGGGCCCGACCGGGGCAGGGGAGAGCTACACCTTC.

This clonotype was seen a few times. The rearrangement joins TRBV6-5 to TRBJ2-5; 7 nucleotides agree with TRBD2. Gene TRBJ2-1 matches the end of the DNA better, so the J call may be wrong. The CDR3 loop spans 14 amino acids. Germline V lookup: CDR1 MNHEY, CDR2 SVGAGI. The DNA of the CDR3 is TGTGCCAGCAGTTACTGGGGAGGGGACAATGAGCAGTTCTTC. This gives the protein CASSYWGGDNEQFF.

About this clonotype itself: A much more abundant neighbour one base away suggests this may be a read error. The chain links TRBV6-5 to TRBJ1-4, with D uncertain. Germline-derived CDR1 and CDR2 are MNHEY and SVGAGI. The CDR3 has 14 amino acids. Trimming left V 5 bases short and J 0 bases short, with 7 bases between. As DNA, the CDR3 is TGTGCCAGCAGTCAAAGTGCAACTAATGAAAAACTGTTTTTT. This sequence encodes CASSQSATNEKLFF.

The chain employs TRBV11-2 and TRBJ2-7; D remains ambiguous. The V gene lost 1 base and the J gene lost 4 bases, with 11 bases spanning the gap. This CDR3 spans 14 amino acids. Germline V gene sequence: CDR1 SGHAT, CDR2 FQNNGV. Here the CDR3 reads CASSLAGDEYEQYF. In nucleotides, the CDR3 is TGTGCCAGCAGCTTAGCAGGTGACGAGTACGAGCAGTACTTC.

This clonotype turned up a few times. The chain carries TRBV2 and TRBJ2-3; D may match TRBD1 or TRBD2 (5 bases each). CDR1 and CDR2 from the germline V gene are SNHLY and FYNNEI. CDR3 length equals 15 residues. V was shortened by 5 bases and J by 0 bases, with 12 bases between the two germline ends. DNA for the CDR3: TGTGCCAGCAGTCCTTGGGACCCTAGCACAGATACGCAGTATTTT. Amino acids: CASSPWDPSTDTQYF.

This chain joins TRBV7-9 and TRBJ2-7, with 8 nucleotides matching TRBD2. Judging by the DNA end, TRBJ2-1 fits better; the J call may be wrong. Germline CDR1 and CDR2: SEHNR and FQNEAQ (reference sequence). CDR3 size: 16 residues. Here the CDR3 DNA reads TGTGCCAGCAGCCGTCCGTTCGGGAGGGCCCGTGATGAGCAGTTCTTC. It codes for CASSRPFGRARDEQFF.

This clonotype has just a few counts. The chain couples TRBV11-2 to TRBJ2-3; D may be TRBD1 (5 bases). V lost 5 bases to trimming and J lost 8 bases, with 8 bases between them. CDR3 size: 11 residues. CDR1 is SGHAT, CDR2 FQNNGV, per germline. The CDR3 bases are TGTGCCAGCAGCATACAGGTTACGCAGTATTTT. It yields the protein CASSIQVTQYF.

This clonotype was found a few times. The chain uses TRBV11-2 and TRBJ1-5; D gene ambiguous. Trimming pared 5 bases from V and 6 bases from J, leaving 14 bases between. The CDR3 runs to 14 residues. Germline assignment: CDR1 SGHAT and CDR2 FQNNGV. Written as DNA, the CDR3 is TGTGCCAGCAGCGTCAACTCCTTCGGTCAGCCCCAGCATTTT. Its translation: CASSVNSFGQPQHF. Filled out from reference TRBV11-2 and TRBJ1-5, the complete variable domain reads EAGVAQSPRYKIIEKRQSVAFWCNPISGHATLYWYQQILGQGPKLLIQFQNNGVVDDSQLPKDRFSAERLKGVDSTLKIQPAKLEDSAVYLCASSVNSFGQPQHFGDGTRLSIL.

This clonotype was seen repeatedly, ten times or more. V is TRBV2 and J is TRBJ2-7, with D uncertain. Germline-derived CDR1 and CDR2 are SNHLY and FYNNEI. This CDR3 has 16 residues. Between the trimmed V and J ends, which lost 8 bases and 0 bases, there was a span of 20 bases. The CDR3, as DNA: TGTGCCAGCGTCAGCCAATCCGTGAAAGGCTCCTACGAGCAGTACTTC. This sequence encodes CASVSQSVKGSYEQYF. Combining the CDR3 with reference TRBV2 and TRBJ2-7 gives the whole variable domain EPEVTQTPSHQVTQMGQEVILRCVPISNHLYFYWYRQILGQKVEFLVSFYNNEISEKSEIFDDQFSVERPDGSNFTLKIRSTKLEDSAMYFCASVSQSVKGSYEQYFGPGTRLTVT.

A few counts support this clonotype. The chain joins TRBV19 to TRBJ2-1; 8 nucleotides agree with TRBD2. The germline gives CDR1 LNHDA, CDR2 SQIVND (reference sequence). The CDR3 contains 11 residues. Losses at the gene ends were 7 bases for V and 9 bases for J; bases not matched to a gene: 2. The CDR3 sequence is CASTAGGEQFF. The CDR3, as DNA: TGTGCCAGTACCGCGGGGGGTGAGCAGTTCTTC.

This clonotype was observed a handful of times. V and J are TRBV20-1 and TRBJ1-5; D is perhaps TRBD1 (5 bases). Germline V gene lookup returns CDR1 DFQATT and CDR2 SNEGSKA (reference sequence). Trimming removed 2 bases at V and 1 base at J, with 12 bases between. The CDR3 length is 15 residues. The CDR3 loop is CSARFAPGSNQPQHF. DNA for the CDR3: TGCAGTGCTAGATTTGCCCCAGGGAGCAATCAGCCCCAGCATTTT.

V usage is TRBV3-1 and J usage is TRBJ2-2; a weak D match, TRBD2 (5 bases). The CDR3 sequence is 15 residues long. The V gene lost 1 base and the J gene lost 4 bases, with 10 bases spanning the gap. CDR1 and CDR2 from the germline V gene are LGHDT and YNNKEL (reference sequence). The CDR3 protein is CASSQGGITTGELFF. The DNA of the CDR3 is TGTGCCAGCAGCCAAGGAGGGATAACCACCGGGGAGCTGTTTTTT.

This clonotype was counted at least ten times. The chain links TRBV5-1 to TRBJ2-5; 13 bases map to TRBD2. Germline V gene data show CDR1 as SGHRS and CDR2 as YFSETQ. Trimming removed 2 bases from V and 9 bases from J; junction bases left unmatched: 10. There are 16 residues in the CDR3. The CDR3 region is CASSLDGTSGASPQYF. The CDR3 nucleotides are TGCGCCAGCAGCTTAGACGGGACTAGCGGGGCTAGTCCCCAGTACTTC. The full variable domain, rest sourced from reference TRBV5-1 and TRBJ2-5, is KAGVTQTPRYLIKTRGQQVTLSCSPISGHRSVSWYQQTPGQGLQFLFEYFSETQRNKGNFPGRFSGRQFSNSRSEMNVSTLELGDSALYLCASSLDGTSGASPQYFGPGTRLLVL.

V and J are TRBV21-1 and TRBJ2-7; the table names TRBD1, a call not compared with the DNA. TRBV21-1 is labeled a pseudogene. This CDR3 comprises 19 residues. The CDR3 loop is CASSKASPARRDRAHEQYF. The CDR3 DNA is TGTGCCAGCAGCAAAGCAAGCCCCGCACGTAGGGACAGGGCCCACGAGCAGTACTTC.

This rearrangement joins TRBV5-1 to TRBJ1-4; 9 nucleotides match TRBD1. CDR1 SGHRS and CDR2 YFSETQ come from the germline V gene. J lost 5 bases, V lost 1 base, and 6 bases had no gene match. The CDR3 has 16 amino acids. The CDR3 nucleotides are TGCGCCAGCAGCTTGCAAGGGACAGGGAAAAATGAAAAACTGTTTTTT. Translated, it gives CASSLQGTGKNEKLFF.

In its sample, this clonotype was seen a few times. As DNA, the CDR3 is TGCAGTGCTTCGGACGCGGTGAATGAAAAACTGTTTTTT. As protein: CSASDAVNEKLFF. The chain couples TRBV20-1 to TRBJ1-4; D is uncertain. The V and J ends lost 5 bases and 5 bases respectively, with 12 bases between them. From germline, CDR1 is DFQATT and CDR2 SNEGSKA (reference sequence). The CDR3 extends over 13 amino acids.